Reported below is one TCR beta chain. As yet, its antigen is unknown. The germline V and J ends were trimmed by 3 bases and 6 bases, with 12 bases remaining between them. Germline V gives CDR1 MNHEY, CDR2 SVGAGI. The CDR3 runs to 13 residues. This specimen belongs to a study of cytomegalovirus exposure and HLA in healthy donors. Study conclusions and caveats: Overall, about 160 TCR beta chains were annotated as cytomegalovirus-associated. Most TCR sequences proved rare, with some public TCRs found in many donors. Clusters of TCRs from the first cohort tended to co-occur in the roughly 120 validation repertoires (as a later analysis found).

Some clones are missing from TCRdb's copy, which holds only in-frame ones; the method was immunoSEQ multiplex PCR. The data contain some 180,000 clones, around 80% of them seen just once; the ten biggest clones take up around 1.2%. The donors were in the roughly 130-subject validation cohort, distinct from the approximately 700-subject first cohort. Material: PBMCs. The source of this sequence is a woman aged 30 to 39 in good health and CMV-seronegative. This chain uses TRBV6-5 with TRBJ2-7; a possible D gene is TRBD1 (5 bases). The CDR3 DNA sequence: TGTGCCAGCAGTTATCTAGACAGACCCGAGCAGTACTTC. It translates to CASSYLDRPEQYF.